This entry lists 18 T cell receptor beta chains sequenced from one sample in a study of cytomegalovirus exposure and HLA in healthy donors. The PCR used 60 Vbeta and 13 Jbeta primers. TCRdb's table, derived via immunoSEQ multiplex PCR, lists solely in-frame clones and lacks some. Of around 120,000 clones in the sample, 83% were seen once. The specimen sequenced was PBMCs. The origin of the receptors is a girl aged 2 to 9 in good health and CMV-seronegative.

This chain joins TRBV6-1 and TRBJ2-1; D is possibly TRBD1 (8 bases). Deletions cut 2 bases from V and 3 bases from J, with 23 bases between. This CDR3 is built from 19 residues. The V gene's germline CDR1 is MNHNS and CDR2 SASEGT. CDR3 in DNA: TGTGCCAGCAGTGAACCTTACAGGGGGGGCCCACGCAGCTACAATGAGCAGTTCTTC. As protein: CASSEPYRGGPRSYNEQFF.

The V and J genes are TRBV9 and TRBJ1-2, with TRBD1 matching 8 bases. With V trimmed by 0 bases and J by 6 bases, 4 bases remained unmatched. CDR1 SGDLS and CDR2 YYNGEE come from the germline V gene. The CDR3 is made up of 14 amino acids. This CDR3 reads CASSVDETGDGYTF. DNA of the CDR3: TGTGCCAGCAGCGTAGACGAGACAGGGGATGGCTACACCTTC.

V and J are TRBV29-1 and TRBJ2-2; 8 bases fit TRBD2. V shed 7 bases and J 2 bases; nucleotides not matched to a gene: 15. CDR1 is SQVTM and CDR2 is ANQGSEA in the germline V gene. The CDR3 contains 17 residues. CDR3 sequence: CSARTSMDLLNTGELFF. CDR3 in DNA: TGCAGCGCCCGGACTAGCATGGACCTACTAAACACCGGGGAGCTGTTTTTT.

The chain employs TRBV7-2 and TRBJ2-1; 7 positions match TRBD2. After removal of 2 bases from V and 7 bases from J, the junction contained 11 bases not matched to a gene. In germline, CDR1 is SGHTA, CDR2 FQGNSA. This CDR3 has 16 amino acids. The chain's CDR3 is CASSLTMGGSRNEQFF. The DNA of the CDR3 is TGTGCCAGCAGCTTAACAATGGGCGGGAGCAGGAATGAGCAGTTCTTC. Full variable domain (outside the CDR3, taken from reference TRBV7-2 and TRBJ2-1): GAGVSQSPSNKVTEKGKDVELRCDPISGHTALYWYRQSLGQGLEFLIYFQGNSAPDKSGLPSDRFSAERTGGSVSTLTIQRTQQEDSAVYLCASSLTMGGSRNEQFFGPGTRLTVL.

The V gene is TRBV6-1, the J gene TRBJ2-7, with a weak D call TRBD2 (7 bases). Trimming stripped 0 bases from V and 0 bases from J, with 9 bases between. The V gene's germline CDR1 is MNHNS and CDR2 SASEGT. CDR3 length: 15 amino acids. In DNA, the CDR3 is TGTGCCAGCAGTGAAGCGGGGGGGCACTCCTACGAGCAGTACTTC. It translates to CASSEAGGHSYEQYF.

The chain employs TRBV5-6 and TRBJ2-7; D gene ambiguous. Trimming removed 4 bases at V and 3 bases at J, with 8 bases between. CDR1 is SGHDT, CDR2 YYEEEE, per germline. CDR3 size: 12 residues. The CDR3 DNA is TGTGCCAGCAGCCGGTTCAACTACGAGCAGTACTTC. Protein product: CASSRFNYEQYF.

V gene TRBV11-2 combines with J gene TRBJ2-1; TRBD2 aligns across 7 bases. V lost 1 base and J lost 9; bases outside the gene matches: 6. The CDR3 sequence is 14 residues long. Germline V gene lookup returns CDR1 SGHAT and CDR2 FQNNGV. CDR3 DNA: TGTGCCAGCAGCTTAGTGCGGGAGCGGGTTGAGCAGTTCTTC. This sequence encodes CASSLVRERVEQFF.

The rearrangement joins TRBV10-2 to TRBJ2-1, with unresolved D. Germline values: CDR1 WSHSY, CDR2 SAAADI. The CDR3 length is 14 residues. V lost 4 bases, J lost 5 bases, and 12 bases lay in between. CDR3 in amino acids: CASSGWANDNEQFF. CDR3 sequence (DNA): TGCGCCAGCAGTGGTTGGGCGAACGACAATGAGCAGTTCTTC.

The V call is TRBV7-9, the J call TRBJ1-1; TRBD1 matches at 11 bases. V lost 5 bases and J lost 5; bases outside the gene matches: 4. Germline V CDR1 and CDR2: SEHNR, FQNEAQ (reference sequence). This CDR3 region has 14 residues. In DNA form, the CDR3 reads TGTGCCAGCAGCCCCGGACAGGGGGCTACTGAAGCTTTCTTT. Its translation: CASSPGQGATEAFF.

Worth noting for this clone: Its ends do not fully match the called genes, so a read error is possible. The chain is built from TRBV10-3 and TRBJ1-2, with D unclear. The CDR3 totals 15 residues. Germline CDR1 reads ENHRY; CDR2 reads SYGVKD. CDR3 protein: CAISESLTATRLGYF. DNA for the CDR3: TGTGCCATCAGTGAGTCCCTAACGGCCACTAGACTGGGGTACTTC.

The chain employs TRBV27 and TRBJ2-7; the match to TRBD2 covers 10 bases. V dropped 6 bases and J dropped 0; count of bases not matched to a gene: 11. Germline values: CDR1 MNHEY, CDR2 SMNVEV (reference sequence). This CDR3 region has 17 residues. Here the CDR3 DNA reads TGTGCCAGCAGAAGCTTACCGGGACTAGCGACCTCCTACGAGCAGTACTTC. It specifies CASRSLPGLATSYEQYF.

This rearrangement joins TRBV10-3 to TRBJ2-7; TRBD1 might be the D (5 bases). The CDR3 consists of 13 residues. The germline V and J ends were trimmed by 11 bases and 3 bases, with 17 bases remaining between them. The germline V gene has CDR1 ENHRY and CDR2 SYGVKD. This chain's CDR3 is CAATKDKHYEQYF. CDR3 bases: TGTGCCGCTACCAAGGACAAGCACTACGAGCAGTACTTC.

The rearrangement links TRBV2 to TRBJ1-1; no firm D call. Germline CDR1 SNHLY, CDR2 FYNNEI. The CDR3 length is 16 residues. V lost 7 bases, J lost 2 bases, and 20 bases lay in between. The CDR3, as DNA: TGTGCCAGCACCCTGGCCCCTACAGTCGCAAACACTGAAGCTTTCTTT. This codes for CASTLAPTVANTEAFF.

J is TRBJ1-2 and V is TRBV2; the match to TRBD1 covers 10 bases. Unmatched junction bases numbered 2, after V lost 6 bases and J lost 4 bases. Germline values: CDR1 SNHLY, CDR2 FYNNEI. The CDR3 spans 13 residues. The CDR3 protein is CASRGQGSYGYTF. The CDR3 region has the DNA TGTGCCAGCAGGGGACAGGGGTCCTATGGCTACACCTTC.

V gene TRBV25-1 combines with J gene TRBJ2-5; no clear D. This CDR3 has 15 amino acids. Trimming removed 0 bases from V and 2 bases from J, with 10 bases in between. In germline, CDR1 is MGHDK, CDR2 SYGVNS. CDR3 in DNA: TGTGCCAGCAGTGAATATGGGTCAGCGCAAGAGACCCAGTACTTC. This translates into CASSEYGSAQETQYF.

The V and J genes are TRBV30 and TRBJ1-2; 8 nucleotides agree with TRBD1. The CDR3 is 13 residues long. Germline CDR1 reads GTSNPN; CDR2 reads SVGIG (reference sequence). V lost 2 bases, J lost 6 bases, and 5 bases stayed unmatched. This CDR3 is CAWSMDRVDGYTF. As DNA, the CDR3 is TGTGCCTGGAGTATGGACAGGGTGGATGGCTACACCTTC.

The rearrangement links TRBV7-8 to TRBJ1-1; no reliable D call. Germline V gene sequence: CDR1 SGHVS, CDR2 FQNEAQ. V was shortened by 3 bases and J by 0 bases, with 2 bases between the two germline ends. The CDR3 length is 12 residues. The CDR3 nucleotides read TGTGCCAGCAGCTTCATGAACACTGAAGCTTTCTTT. It specifies CASSFMNTEAFF.

The chain joins TRBV5-7 to TRBJ1-2, with 11 bases aligning to TRBD1. TRBV5-7 is identified as an open reading frame with a role that is uncertain. V lost 7 bases, J lost 1 base, and 6 bases stayed unmatched. The CDR3 loop spans 15 amino acids. CDR3: CASPDRGRLNYGYTF. The CDR3 region has the DNA TGTGCCAGCCCGGACAGGGGGCGACTTAACTATGGCTACACCTTC.